The 24 T cell receptor beta chains listed next were all sequenced from one sample in a study of patients and donors after allogeneic stem cell transplantation. TCRdb processed the RT-PCR reads anew with MiXCR; each CDR3 protein has one entry. The table includes 920,000 or so distinct CDR3 sequences, 18% detected once. Material: blood, either unsorted or a sorted T cell fraction (not recorded which). These receptors were collected from a human donor who was either an allogeneic HSCT recipient or a stem cell or donor lymphocyte infusion donor (not recorded which). It is not recorded whose cells these are; they may come from a transplant donor.

Only a few counts were recorded for this clonotype. V and J are TRBV6-5 and TRBJ2-5; no reliable D call. V lost 1 base and J lost 1, with 10 bases in between. The CDR3 is made up of 15 amino acids. Germline CDR1 and CDR2: MNHEY and SVGAGI. CDR3 sequence (DNA): TGTGCCAGCAGTTACTTCCGCGACTCCCAAGAGACCCAGTACTTC. It translates to CASSYFRDSQETQYF.

The rearrangement links TRBV15 to TRBJ1-4, with D uncertain. Trimming removed 3 bases at V and 7 bases at J, with 12 bases between. Per germline, CDR1 LNHNV and CDR2 YYDKDF (reference sequence). The CDR3 extends over 14 amino acids. CDR3 in DNA: TGTGCCACCAGCAGTGAAGGGTTCGGTGAAAAACTGTTTTTT. Translating gives CATSSEGFGEKLFF.

The CDR3 loop is CAWSANSGDTQYF. Here the CDR3 DNA reads TGTGCCTGGAGCGCGAATTCCGGGGATACGCAGTATTTT. The rearrangement links TRBV30 to TRBJ2-3; D unresolved. Trimming cost V 3 bases and J 6 bases, with 13 bases left between them. The germline V gene encodes CDR1 GTSNPN and CDR2 SVGIG (reference sequence). CDR3 length: 13 amino acids.

This clonotype was found many times. The chain combines TRBV12-3 or TRBV12-4 with TRBJ2-1, with TRBD2 identical over 9 bases. The CDR3 runs to 16 residues. V lost 6 bases and J lost 2; bases outside the gene matches: 8. CDR3: CASSSTSGQTYNEQFF. CDR3 sequence (DNA): TGTGCCAGCAGCTCTACTAGCGGGCAGACCTACAATGAGCAGTTCTTC.

J is TRBJ2-7 and V is TRBV6-1; 14 bases agree with TRBD2. CDR1 MNHNS and CDR2 SASEGT come from the germline V gene. V gave up 5 bases and J gave up 8 bases; unmatched junction bases: 8. There are 15 residues in the CDR3. CDR3 bases: TGTGCCAGCAGTCTGGGACTAGCGGGAGATACGAAGCAGTACTTC. It codes for CASSLGLAGDTKQYF.

This clonotype has just a few counts. The genes are TRBV20-1 and TRBJ2-4, with 11 bases that match TRBD2. The V segment lost 4 bases and the J segment 4 bases; nucleotides outside the gene matches: 3. Looked up from germline, CDR1 is DFQATT and CDR2 is SNEGSKA (reference sequence). This CDR3 has 14 residues. CDR3 in DNA: TGCAGTGCTACAAGGACTAGCGGGAAAAACATTCAGTACTTC. Protein: CSATRTSGKNIQYF.

The V call is TRBV19, the J call TRBJ1-5, with a possible D match to TRBD1 (5 bases). The germline V gene has CDR1 LNHDA and CDR2 SQIVND (reference sequence). V was trimmed by 7 bases and J by 10 bases, leaving 17 bases between them. The CDR3 spans 13 residues. The CDR3 is CASNMEKGPPQHF. The CDR3 DNA follows: TGTGCCAGTAACATGGAAAAGGGACCCCCCCAGCATTTT.

This clonotype occurred a few times. This chain joins TRBV27 and TRBJ2-7, with TRBD2 identical over 10 bases. J was trimmed by 5 bases and V by 3 bases; bases with no gene match: 7. Per the germline V gene, CDR1 is MNHEY and CDR2 is SMNVEV (reference sequence). CDR3 size: 15 residues. This CDR3 reads CASSLAAGTSDEQYF. For the CDR3, the DNA is TGTGCCAGCAGTTTGGCAGCCGGGACTAGCGACGAGCAGTACTTC.

As for this clonotype: With a much larger clone just one base away, this may be a read error. In DNA form, the CDR3 reads TGTGCCAGCATTGACGGGAACACCGGGGAGCTGTTTTTT. It is translated as CASIDGNTGELFF. The genes are TRBV12-3 or TRBV12-4 and TRBJ2-2; D is unresolved. CDR3 length equals 13 residues. Between the trimmed V and J ends, which lost 7 bases and 1 base, there was a span of 7 bases.

This clonotype was seen more than once but under ten times. This chain joins TRBV12-3 or TRBV12-4 and TRBJ1-5, with 8 bases fitting TRBD1. The CDR3 length is 15 residues. V gave up 7 bases and J gave up 4 bases; unmatched junction bases: 9. CDR3 sequence reads: CASNTGGLQNQPQHF. CDR3 nucleotide sequence: TGTGCCAGCAATACAGGGGGACTGCAAAATCAGCCCCAGCATTTT.

In its sample, this clonotype was seen many times. The chain couples TRBV12-3 or TRBV12-4 to TRBJ2-1, with a weak D call TRBD2 (5 bases). The V end lost 6 bases, the J end lost 4 bases, and 16 bases lay between the germline ends. This CDR3 is built from 15 residues. The CDR3 spells CASRATRLVYNEQFF. The CDR3 DNA reads as TGTGCCAGCAGAGCTACTAGATTGGTTTACAATGAGCAGTTCTTC.

The chain carries TRBV27 and TRBJ2-5; no definite D call. The V gene's germline CDR1 is MNHEY and CDR2 SMNVEV (reference sequence). Trimming removed 1 base from V and 5 bases from J, with 14 bases in between. The CDR3 is 15 amino acids. CDR3 DNA: TGTGCCAGCAGTTTATTACGGGCTCCACGGGAGACCCAGTACTTC. It is translated as CASSLLRAPRETQYF.

At least ten counts were recorded for this clonotype. The chain uses TRBV5-1 and TRBJ2-2, with unresolved D. V lost 0 bases and J lost 5, with 11 bases in between. From germline, CDR1 is SGHRS and CDR2 YFSETQ. The length of the CDR3 is 15 residues. This CDR3 is CASSLEGLRTGELFF. Written as DNA, the CDR3 is TGCGCCAGCAGCTTGGAGGGCCTTCGTACCGGGGAGCTGTTTTTT.

The DNA of the CDR3 is TGTGCCAGCAGTAGGACGAGAAACACAGATACGCAGTATTTT. Protein: CASSRTRNTDTQYF. The chain combines TRBV12-3 or TRBV12-4 with TRBJ2-3, with no clear D. The V end lost 5 bases, the J end lost 2 bases, and 11 bases lay between the germline ends. This CDR3 spans 14 amino acids.

This clonotype has at least ten counts. The chain recombines TRBV24-1 with TRBJ1-5; D ambiguous. Germline CDR1 reads KGHDR; CDR2 reads SFDVKD. The CDR3 is 12 residues long. The ends were cut back, 7 bases at V and 0 bases at J, with 3 bases in the middle. The CDR3 region has the DNA TGTGCCACCAGCCTTAGCAATCAGCCCCAGCATTTT. Its translation: CATSLSNQPQHF.

This clonotype was counted a few times. The chain combines TRBV11-2 with TRBJ2-5; D is unclear. CDR1 and CDR2 (germline): SGHAT, FQNNGV. Trimming removed 3 bases from V and 2 bases from J, with 10 bases in between. CDR3 size: 14 residues. CDR3 bases: TGTGCCAGCAGCTTTCCCGCCGGGCAAGAGACCCAGTACTTC. As protein: CASSFPAGQETQYF.

The rearrangement uses TRBV15 and TRBJ1-1; D not resolved. The CDR3 sequence is 13 residues long. The germline V and J ends were trimmed by 0 bases and 11 bases, with 13 bases remaining between them. CDR1 and CDR2 from the germline V gene are LNHNV and YYDKDF (reference sequence). Here the CDR3 reads CATSRDLTSGAFF. In nucleotides, the CDR3 is TGTGCCACCAGCAGAGATCTTACGTCCGGCGCTTTCTTT.

The chain uses TRBV6-2 or TRBV6-3 and TRBJ2-3, with TRBD2 matching 8 bases. The CDR3 runs 16 residues. Germline V gene data show CDR1 as MNHEY and CDR2 as SVGEGT. Trimming removed 4 bases from V and 4 bases from J; junction bases left unmatched: 10. This CDR3 is CASSSIQRGPPDTQYF. In DNA, the CDR3 is TGTGCCAGCAGTTCGATCCAGCGGGGGCCGCCAGATACGCAGTATTTT.

The chain combines TRBV11-3 with TRBJ2-1, with 8 bases matching TRBD2. CDR1 is SGHNT and CDR2 is YENEEA in the germline V gene. This CDR3 spans 15 amino acids. With 8 bases clipped from V and 5 bases from J, the junction kept 11 bases outside the gene matches. Written as DNA, the CDR3 is TGTGCCAGCGGTATTCTACTAGCGGCGAACAATGAGCAGTTCTTC. Encoded protein: CASGILLAANNEQFF.

This clonotype was counted between two and nine times. The genes are TRBV3-1 and TRBJ1-5; tentative D call: TRBD1 (5 bases). Germline lookup yields CDR1 LGHDT and CDR2 YNNKEL (reference sequence). With 1 base removed from V and 7 bases from J, the gap between germline ends came to 14 bases. The CDR3 spans 15 residues. CDR3 sequence: CASSQGPGFNQPQHF. DNA of the CDR3: TGTGCCAGCAGCCAAGGGCCAGGGTTCAACCAGCCCCAGCATTTT. Full variable domain (rest looked up from reference TRBV3-1 and TRBJ1-5): DTAVSQTPKYLVTQMGNDKSIKCEQNLGHDTMYWYKQDSKKFLKIMFSYNNKELIINETVPNRFSPKSPDKAHLNLHINSLELGDSAVYFCASSQGPGFNQPQHFGDGTRLSIL.

The rearrangement links TRBV7-9 to TRBJ1-2, with 9 positions matching TRBD1. Looked up from germline, CDR1 is SEHNR and CDR2 is FQNEAQ (reference sequence). Trimming cost V 3 bases and J 3 bases; bases outside gene matches: 5. The CDR3 extends over 15 amino acids. DNA of the CDR3: TGTGCCAGCAGCTTTCAGACAGGGGGGGACTATGGCTACACCTTC. Amino acid sequence: CASSFQTGGDYGYTF.

This clonotype occurred a few times. The chain couples TRBV27 to TRBJ1-4; no clear D gene. V shed 3 bases and J shed 6 bases, with 17 bases lying between them. Germline V lookup: CDR1 MNHEY, CDR2 SMNVEV (reference sequence). The CDR3 length is 16 residues. The DNA of the CDR3 is TGTGCCAGCAGTTTTGATGGGAGGTTGCGGGATGAAAAACTGTTTTTT. Amino acid sequence: CASSFDGRLRDEKLFF.

This clonotype has at least ten counts. Germline and junction disagree at one end, which may indicate a read error. The DNA of the CDR3 is TGTGCCAGCAGTTTGGGCCAAATCTACGAGCAGTACTTC. Residues: CASSLGQIYEQYF. The chain combines TRBV5-1 with TRBJ2-7; D not resolved. Germline CDR1 SGHRS, CDR2 YFSETQ. The CDR3 consists of 13 residues. Using reference TRBV5-1 and TRBJ2-7 for the parts outside the CDR3, the full variable domain is KAGVTQTPRYLIKTRGQQVTLSCSPISGHRSVSWYQQTPGQGLQFLFEYFSETQRNKGNFPGRFSGRQFSNSRSEMNVSTLELGDSALYLCASSLGQIYEQYFGPGTRLTVT.

This clonotype was recorded a few times. This chain uses TRBV7-9 with TRBJ2-3; D possibly corresponds to TRBD2 (6 bases). With 5 bases removed from V and 2 bases from J, the gap between germline ends came to 11 bases. The CDR3 consists of 14 residues. Germline V CDR1 and CDR2: SEHNR, FQNEAQ (reference sequence). The CDR3 spells CASSVRRDTDTQYF. Here the CDR3 DNA reads TGTGCCAGCAGCGTCAGGCGGGACACAGATACGCAGTATTTT.